This is a list of T cell receptor beta chains from one sample in a study of cytomegalovirus exposure and HLA in healthy donors. Sequencing was performed with immunoSEQ multiplex PCR; in TCRdb, only in-frame clones are kept and a portion is missing. This sample has around 70,000 clones, with roughly 96% found just once. Sequencing was performed on PBMCs. The origin of the receptors is a man between 18 and 35 years old in good health and CMV-seronegative. Both conserved end residues are part of each CDR3. The D gene is left open where the match is weak. Size values are once, few and many counts, or a class for expanded clones, and some rows have none.

d_call cdr3_length j_call clone_size v_call cdr3_nt cdr3_aa
TRBD2 14 TRBJ2-3 NA TRBV28 TGTGCCAGCAGCTATAGCGGGGGCGCAGATACGCAGTATTTT CASSYSGGADTQYF
TRBD2 14 TRBJ2-1 NA TRBV18 TGTGCCAGCTCACTTTCCGGGGGAGGGGATGAGCAGTTCTTC CASSLSGGGDEQFF
NA 14 TRBJ2-5 NA TRBV6-5 TGTGCCAGCAAGGGGTCGGGCGGGGCCGAGACCCAGTACTTC CASKGSGGAETQYF
TRBD2 16 TRBJ2-3 NA TRBV2 TGTGCCAGCAGTGAAGCGCGTGCGGGGGGGCAAGATACGCAGTATTTT CASSEARAGGQDTQYF
TRBD1 15 TRBJ1-1 NA TRBV7-9 TGTGCCAGCAGCTTAGCGCAGGGGGTGAACACTGAAGCTTTCTTT CASSLAQGVNTEAFF
TRBD2 15 TRBJ2-1 NA TRBV7-2 TGTGCCAGCAGCTTTAGCGGGGCGTCCGGCAATGAGCAGTTCTTC CASSFSGASGNEQFF
TRBD1 16 TRBJ1-4 NA TRBV4-1 TGCGCCAGCAGCCAAGACCAGACAGGGGTTAATGAAAAACTGTTTTTT CASSQDQTGVNEKLFF
TRBD1 16 TRBJ2-1 NA TRBV27 TGTGCCAGCAGTTTATCCTGGACAGGGAGCTACAATGAGCAGTTCTTC CASSLSWTGSYNEQFF
NA 13 TRBJ1-2 NA TRBV5-4 TGTGCCAGCACCTCCAAAGGCGGCGGGCGCTACACCTTC CASTSKGGGRYTF
TRBD1 15 TRBJ1-1 NA TRBV7-9 TGTGCCAGCAGCCCTCGACAGGGGGCGCGAACTGAAGCTTTCTTT CASSPRQGARTEAFF
TRBD1 14 TRBJ1-2 NA TRBV11-2 TGTGCCAGCAGCTTCGACAGGGGATTTTCTGGCTACACCTTC CASSFDRGFSGYTF
NA 14 TRBJ2-7 NA TRBV12-2 TGTGCAAGTCGCTTAGGGACAGGGGGCTACGAGCAGTACTTC CASRLGTGGYEQYF
TRBD2 17 TRBJ2-3 NA TRBV7-2 TGTGCCAGCAGCATCCGAGCGGGGAGGGGTTACACAGATACGCAGTATTTT CASSIRAGRGYTDTQYF
TRBD1 14 TRBJ2-7 NA TRBV6-5 TGTGCCAGCAGTTACTCCGGGACAGGGGTCGAGCAGTACTTC CASSYSGTGVEQYF
NA 13 TRBJ1-2 NA TRBV30 TGTGCCTCCGGACAGATCCCAAACTATGGCTACACCTTC CASGQIPNYGYTF
NA 13 TRBJ1-2 NA TRBV14 TGTGCCAGCAGCCAAGATAACGGGGTCGGCTACACCTTC CASSQDNGVGYTF
NA 13 TRBJ1-2 NA TRBV28 TGTGCCAGCAGTTTAAAGGGGCAAGGTGGCTACACCTTC CASSLKGQGGYTF
NA 16 TRBJ1-5 few TRBV6-1 TGTGCCAGCAGTGAATTAGTCGGGGTTAGCAATCAGCCCCAGCATTTT CASSELVGVSNQPQHF
NA 11 TRBJ2-3 NA TRBV5-6 TGTGCCAGCAGCGACTTAGATACGCAGTATTTT CASSDLDTQYF
NA 13 TRBJ1-2 NA TRBV7-9 TGTGCCAGCACCCTTCGGGTGGACTATGGCTACACCTTC CASTLRVDYGYTF
TRBD1 15 TRBJ2-1 NA TRBV10-3 TGTGCCAGCAACCTAGGGACAGGGGGAAAGAATGAGCAGTTCTTC CASNLGTGGKNEQFF
TRBD1 15 TRBJ2-1 NA TRBV5-4 TGTGCCAGCAGCTACCGGGACAGGCTATACAATGAGCAGTTCTTC CASSYRDRLYNEQFF
TRBD1 16 TRBJ2-1 NA TRBV18 TGTGCCAGCTATAAAGGGGGCGCCCAGGTTGACAATGAGCAGTTCTTC CASYKGGAQVDNEQFF
TRBD2 15 TRBJ2-1 NA TRBV5-4 TGTGCCAGCAGCCTCCAGCGGGGGGCCTACAATGAGCAGTTCTTC CASSLQRGAYNEQFF
NA 12 TRBJ2-5 NA TRBV19 TGTGCCAGTAAGGTGGAGATAGAGACCCAGTACTTC CASKVEIETQYF
NA 19 TRBJ2-3 NA TRBV5-1 TGCGCCAGCAGCTTGTTTCTCGGGGATGTTCCCGTGGTGACAGATACGCAGTATTTT CASSLFLGDVPVVTDTQYF
NA 14 TRBJ1-1 NA TRBV2 TGTGCCAGCAAGGTCAGGTTCATGAACACTGAAGCTTTCTTT CASKVRFMNTEAFF
NA 14 TRBJ1-5 NA TRBV30 TGTGCCTGGAGTGTATGGGGAGCCGGACAGCCCCAGCATTTT CAWSVWGAGQPQHF
NA 14 TRBJ2-1 NA TRBV30 TGTGCCCAACTTGCGGGGAGCTCCTACAATGAGCAGTTCTTC CAQLAGSSYNEQFF
NA 14 TRBJ1-2 NA TRBV6-5 TGTGCCAGCAGTGAGGGACAATTGTCCTATGGCTACACCTTC CASSEGQLSYGYTF
NA 16 TRBJ2-1 NA TRBV6-6 TGTGCCAGCAGTTACTCGGTGGGGGCCTCCTACAATGAGCAGTTCTTC CASSYSVGASYNEQFF
TRBD2 15 TRBJ2-3 once TRBV5-4 TGTGCCAGCAGCACCCCAGCGGGGTTCACAGATACGCAGTATTTT CASSTPAGFTDTQYF
TRBD2 15 TRBJ2-6 NA TRBV28 TGTGCCAGCAGTATCGGGGGGTCTGGGGCCAACGTCCTGACTTTC CASSIGGSGANVLTF
TRBD2 13 TRBJ2-2 NA TRBV7-9 TGTGCCAGCAGCTTAAGCGGGGCCGGGGAGCTGTTTTTT CASSLSGAGELFF
TRBD1 14 TRBJ1-1 NA TRBV28 TGTGCCAGCAGTTTAGAGACAGGGACCACTGAAGCTTTCTTT CASSLETGTTEAFF
NA 14 TRBJ2-5 NA TRBV7-9 TGTGCCAGCAGCTTACTACCGGTCGATGAGACCCAGTACTTC CASSLLPVDETQYF
TRBD1 15 TRBJ1-2 few TRBV7-9 TGTGCCAGCAGCGGCCCCGAGGGGGCCAACTATGGCTACACCTTC CASSGPEGANYGYTF
NA 14 TRBJ2-2 NA TRBV30 TGTGCCTGGAGTGTACCCTATTACACCGGGGAGCTGTTTTTT CAWSVPYYTGELFF
TRBD1 11 TRBJ1-1 NA TRBV20-1 TGCAGTGTACCCACAGGGGCGGAAGCTTTCTTT CSVPTGAEAFF
NA 14 TRBJ1-3 NA TRBV10-3 TGTGCCATGAATACCGACAGGTGGGGAAACACCATATATTTT CAMNTDRWGNTIYF
NA 11 TRBJ2-3 NA TRBV7-9 TGTGCCAGCAGCTCCCCGGATACGCAGTATTTT CASSSPDTQYF
NA 13 TRBJ2-2 NA TRBV7-6 TGTGCCAGCAGCCCGCCGGACACCGGGGAGCTGTTTTTT CASSPPDTGELFF
NA 16 TRBJ2-3 NA TRBV5-1 TGCGCCAGCAGCCCGGAGGGCAGGGGGGCGGGCGATACGCAGTATTTT CASSPEGRGAGDTQYF
TRBD2 15 TRBJ2-7 NA TRBV14 TGTGCCAGCAGCCCCTATAGCGGGGGGTCCTACGAGCAGTACTTC CASSPYSGGSYEQYF
NA 12 TRBJ1-1 NA TRBV6-1 TGTGCCAGCAGTGAAAGTGGAGGAGGAGCTTTCTTT CASSESGGGAFF
TRBD1 16 TRBJ2-7 once TRBV15 TGTGCCACCAGCAGAGTGGCCCGGGGGACAGGGTACGAGCAGTACTTC CATSRVARGTGYEQYF
NA 14 TRBJ1-2 NA TRBV6-5 TGTGCCAGCAGTTACAGGACAGTTCCTTATGGCTACACCTTC CASSYRTVPYGYTF
NA 14 TRBJ1-3 NA TRBV9 TGTGCCAGCAGCGAAACAGGAATTGGAAACACCATATATTTT CASSETGIGNTIYF
TRBD1 13 TRBJ1-5 NA TRBV30 TGTGCCTGGAGCGCACAGGGGAATCAGCCCCAGCATTTT CAWSAQGNQPQHF
NA 14 TRBJ1-1 NA TRBV4-3 TGCGCCAGCAGCCAAGTGGGGGCGAAGACTGAAGCTTTCTTT CASSQVGAKTEAFF
NA 15 TRBJ1-3 NA TRBV5-1 TGCGCCAGCAGCTATGGGACAACCTCTGGAAACACCATATATTTT CASSYGTTSGNTIYF
NA 15 TRBJ1-2 NA TRBV7-9 TGTGCCAGCAGCCGAGGTGAACAGGATGGCTATGGCTACACCTTC CASSRGEQDGYGYTF
TRBD1 15 TRBJ2-5 NA TRBV28 TGTGCCAGCAGTTCCCGACAGGGGTCCCGAGAGACCCAGTACTTC CASSSRQGSRETQYF
NA 15 TRBJ1-6 NA TRBV5-6 TGTGCCAGCAGCTTGGAGGCAGGAAGCAGTTCACCCCTCCACTTT CASSLEAGSSSPLHF
NA 13 TRBJ2-1 NA TRBV27 TGTGCCAGCAGTTTTTCGTCCGGGGGAGAGCAGTTCTTC CASSFSSGGEQFF
TRBD1 14 TRBJ1-1 NA TRBV29-1 TGCAGCGTGGCCGGACAGGGCGGTTCCACTGAAGCTTTCTTT CSVAGQGGSTEAFF
NA 15 TRBJ1-1 NA TRBV7-2 TGTGCCAGCAGCTTAAAGCAGGCCGGCAGCCCTGAAGCTTTCTTT CASSLKQAGSPEAFF
TRBD2 16 TRBJ2-1 NA TRBV9 TGTGCCAGCAGCCCCCGACTAGCGGGGGGGGCCAATGAGCAGTTCTTC CASSPRLAGGANEQFF
TRBD1 14 TRBJ1-6 NA TRBV30 TGTGCCTGGAGCGTGACAGGGCGGGGTTCACCCCTCCACTTT CAWSVTGRGSPLHF